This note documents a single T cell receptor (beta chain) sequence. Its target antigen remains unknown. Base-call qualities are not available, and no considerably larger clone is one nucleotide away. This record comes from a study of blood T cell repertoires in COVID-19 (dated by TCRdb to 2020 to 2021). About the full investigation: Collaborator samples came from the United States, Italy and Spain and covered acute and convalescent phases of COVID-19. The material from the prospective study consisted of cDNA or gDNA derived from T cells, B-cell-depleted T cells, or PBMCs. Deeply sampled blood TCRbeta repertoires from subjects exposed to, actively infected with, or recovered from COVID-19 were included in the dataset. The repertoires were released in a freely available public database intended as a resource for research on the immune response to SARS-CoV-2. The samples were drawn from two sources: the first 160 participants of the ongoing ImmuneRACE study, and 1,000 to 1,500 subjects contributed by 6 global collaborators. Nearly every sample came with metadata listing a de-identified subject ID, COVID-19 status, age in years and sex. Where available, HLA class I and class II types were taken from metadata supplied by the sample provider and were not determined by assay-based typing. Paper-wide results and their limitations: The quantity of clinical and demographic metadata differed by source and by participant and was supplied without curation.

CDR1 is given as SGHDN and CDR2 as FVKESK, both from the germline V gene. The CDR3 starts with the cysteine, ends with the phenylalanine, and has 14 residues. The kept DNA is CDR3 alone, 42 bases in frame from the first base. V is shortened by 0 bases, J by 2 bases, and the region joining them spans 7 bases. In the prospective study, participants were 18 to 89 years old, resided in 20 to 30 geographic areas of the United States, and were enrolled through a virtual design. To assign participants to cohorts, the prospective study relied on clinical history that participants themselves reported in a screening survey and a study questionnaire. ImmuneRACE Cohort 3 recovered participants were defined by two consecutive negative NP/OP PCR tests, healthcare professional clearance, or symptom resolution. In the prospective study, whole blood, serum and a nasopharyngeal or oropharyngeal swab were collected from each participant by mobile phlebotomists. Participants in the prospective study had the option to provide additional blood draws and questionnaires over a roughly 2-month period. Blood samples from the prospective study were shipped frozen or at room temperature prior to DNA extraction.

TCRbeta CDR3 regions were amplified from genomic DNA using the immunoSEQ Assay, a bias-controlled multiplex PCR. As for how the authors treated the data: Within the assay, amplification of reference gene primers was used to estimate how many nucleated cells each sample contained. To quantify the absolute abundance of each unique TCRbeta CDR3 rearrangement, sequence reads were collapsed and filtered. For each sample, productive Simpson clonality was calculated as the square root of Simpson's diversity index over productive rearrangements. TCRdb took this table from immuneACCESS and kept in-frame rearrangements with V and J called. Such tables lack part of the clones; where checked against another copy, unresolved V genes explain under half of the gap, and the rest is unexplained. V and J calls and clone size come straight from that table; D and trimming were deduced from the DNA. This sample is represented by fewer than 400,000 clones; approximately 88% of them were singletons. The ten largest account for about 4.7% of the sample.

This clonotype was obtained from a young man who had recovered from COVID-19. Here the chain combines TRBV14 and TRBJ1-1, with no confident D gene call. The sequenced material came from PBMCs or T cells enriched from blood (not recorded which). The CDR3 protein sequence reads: CASSQELHNTEAFF. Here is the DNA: TGTGCCAGCAGCCAAGAATTACACAACACTGAAGCTTTCTTT.